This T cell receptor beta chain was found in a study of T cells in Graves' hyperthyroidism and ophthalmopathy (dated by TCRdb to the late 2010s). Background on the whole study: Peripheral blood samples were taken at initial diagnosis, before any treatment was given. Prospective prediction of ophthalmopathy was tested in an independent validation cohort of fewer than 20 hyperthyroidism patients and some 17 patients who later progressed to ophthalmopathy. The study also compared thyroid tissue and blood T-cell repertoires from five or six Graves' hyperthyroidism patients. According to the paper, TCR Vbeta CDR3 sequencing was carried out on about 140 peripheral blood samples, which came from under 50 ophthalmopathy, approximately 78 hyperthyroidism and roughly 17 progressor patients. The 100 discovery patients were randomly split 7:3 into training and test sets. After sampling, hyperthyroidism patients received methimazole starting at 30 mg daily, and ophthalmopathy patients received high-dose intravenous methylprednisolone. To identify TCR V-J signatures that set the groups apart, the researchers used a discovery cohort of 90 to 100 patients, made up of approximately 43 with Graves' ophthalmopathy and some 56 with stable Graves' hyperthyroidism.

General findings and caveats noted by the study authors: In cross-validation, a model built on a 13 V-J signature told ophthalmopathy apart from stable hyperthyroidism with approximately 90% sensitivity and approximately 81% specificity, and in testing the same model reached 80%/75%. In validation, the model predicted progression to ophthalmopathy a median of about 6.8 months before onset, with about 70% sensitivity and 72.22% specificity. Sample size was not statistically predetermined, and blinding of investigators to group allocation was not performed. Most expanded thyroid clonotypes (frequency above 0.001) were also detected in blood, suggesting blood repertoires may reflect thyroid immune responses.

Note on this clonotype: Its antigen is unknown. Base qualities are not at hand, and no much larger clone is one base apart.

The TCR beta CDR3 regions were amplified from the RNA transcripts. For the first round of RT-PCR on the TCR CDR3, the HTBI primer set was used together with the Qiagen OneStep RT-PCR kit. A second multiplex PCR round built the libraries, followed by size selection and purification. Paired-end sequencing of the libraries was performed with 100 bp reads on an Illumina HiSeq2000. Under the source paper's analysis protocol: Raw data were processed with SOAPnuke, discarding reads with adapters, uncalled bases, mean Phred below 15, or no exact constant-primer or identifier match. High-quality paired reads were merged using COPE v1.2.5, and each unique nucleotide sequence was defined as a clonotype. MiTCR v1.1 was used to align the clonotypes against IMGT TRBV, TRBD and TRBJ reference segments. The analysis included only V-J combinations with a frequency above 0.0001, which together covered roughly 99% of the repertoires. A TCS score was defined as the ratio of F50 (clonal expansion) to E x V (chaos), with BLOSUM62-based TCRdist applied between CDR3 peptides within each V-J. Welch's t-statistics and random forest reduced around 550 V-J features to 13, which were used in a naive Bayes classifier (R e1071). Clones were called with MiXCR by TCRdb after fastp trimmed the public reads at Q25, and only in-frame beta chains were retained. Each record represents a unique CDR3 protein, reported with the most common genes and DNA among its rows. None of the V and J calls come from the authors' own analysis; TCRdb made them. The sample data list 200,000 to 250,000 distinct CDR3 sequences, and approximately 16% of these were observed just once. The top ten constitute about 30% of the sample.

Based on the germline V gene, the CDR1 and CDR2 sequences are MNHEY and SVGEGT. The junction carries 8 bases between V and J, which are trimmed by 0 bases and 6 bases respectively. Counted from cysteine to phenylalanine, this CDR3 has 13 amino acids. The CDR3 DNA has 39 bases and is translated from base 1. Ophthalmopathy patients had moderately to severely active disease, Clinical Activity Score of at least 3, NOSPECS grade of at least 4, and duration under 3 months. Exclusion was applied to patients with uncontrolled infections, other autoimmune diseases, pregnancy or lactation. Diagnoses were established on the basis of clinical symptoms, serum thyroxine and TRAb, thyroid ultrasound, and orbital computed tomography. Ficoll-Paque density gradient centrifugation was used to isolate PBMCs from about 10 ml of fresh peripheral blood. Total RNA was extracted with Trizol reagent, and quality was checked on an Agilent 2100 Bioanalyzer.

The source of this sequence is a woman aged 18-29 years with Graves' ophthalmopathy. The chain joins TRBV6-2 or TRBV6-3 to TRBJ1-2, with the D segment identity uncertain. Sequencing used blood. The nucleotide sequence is TGTGCCAGCAGTTACTCGACCGGGGATGGCTACACCTTC. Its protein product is CASSYSTGDGYTF.